This T cell receptor beta chain was captured by sequencing in a study of molecular identifiers for immune sequencing clone quantification. Study-wide findings and caveats: Whereas clones above 20 RNA copies held under 1% of naive-cell molecules, they held over 98% of effector molecules.

As previously described, bulk TCR libraries were made using listed TCR primers. One entry per CDR3 protein results from TCRdb running MiXCR on the PCR reads. In the table there are 550,000 to 750,000 distinct CDR3 sequences, less than 20% of which are singletons. Sorted cell numbers of about 17,000 to 1,000,000, with 10%, 30% or 50% RNA, served as input for naive CD8 libraries. Based on a CD8+CD4-CCR7+CD45RA+ profile, naive CD8 T cells were sorted. The CDR3 contains 15 residues. Looked up from germline, CDR1 is LNHDA and CDR2 is SQIVND (reference sequence). The V segment lost 7 bases and the J segment 0 bases; nucleotides outside the gene matches: 5. Remarks on this clonotype: Its matching antigen is unknown.

This clonotype was obtained from a human donor in good health. Some libraries in this study had Jurkat cell RNA spiked in. The rearrangement uses TRBV19 and TRBJ1-5; TRBD1 aligns across 8 bases. Sequenced sample: naive CD8+ T cells from blood, with Jurkat cell RNA spiked in. Indicated subset: FACS-sorted CD8+CD4-CCR7+CD45RA+ naive T cells. CDR3 nucleotides: TGTGCCAGTAAAGGGACAGGATTTAGCAATCAGCCCCAGCATTTT. It encodes CASKGTGFSNQPQHF.